This T cell receptor (beta chain) originates from a study of blood T cell repertoires in COVID-19. The repertoire was sequenced with immunoSEQ multiplex PCR; TCRdb's copy has only in-frame clones and lacks some. The data show about 400,000 clones, with roughly nine tenths seen just once and 1.7% held by the top ten. The length of the CDR3 is 15 residues. Germline CDR1 and CDR2: MNHEY and SMNVEV (reference sequence). V lost 4 bases to trimming and J lost 8 bases, with 20 bases between them. The chain combines TRBV27 with TRBJ1-2, with D maybe TRBD1 (6 bases). Source material: PBMCs or T cells enriched from blood (not recorded which). This TCR was recovered from a young woman who had recovered from COVID-19. In DNA, the CDR3 is TGTGCCAGCAGTTCCCCCTCGGGGGGCGTTTACGGCTACACCTTC. The encoded protein is CASSSPSGGVYGYTF.